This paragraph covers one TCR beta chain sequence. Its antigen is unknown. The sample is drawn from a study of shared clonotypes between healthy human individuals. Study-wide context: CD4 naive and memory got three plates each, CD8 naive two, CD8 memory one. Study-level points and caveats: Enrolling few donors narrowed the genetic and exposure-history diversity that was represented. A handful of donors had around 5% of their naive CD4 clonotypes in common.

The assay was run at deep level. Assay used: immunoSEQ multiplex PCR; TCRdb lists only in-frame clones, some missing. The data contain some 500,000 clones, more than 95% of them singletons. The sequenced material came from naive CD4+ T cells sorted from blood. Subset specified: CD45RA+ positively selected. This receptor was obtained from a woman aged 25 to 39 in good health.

CDR3 residues: CASSLDASGSNEQFF. The DNA of the CDR3 is TGTGCCAGCAGCTTAGATGCTAGCGGTAGCAATGAGCAGTTCTTC. V usage is TRBV7-7 and J usage is TRBJ2-1, with 7 bases that match TRBD2. The germline V gene has CDR1 SSHAT and CDR2 FNYEAQ (reference sequence). Losses at the gene ends were 1 base for V and 6 bases for J; bases not matched to a gene: 6. CDR3 size: 15 residues.